These T cell receptor beta chains were read from a single sample in a study of cytomegalovirus exposure and HLA in healthy donors. The assay was immunoSEQ multiplex PCR, and TCRdb's table has in-frame clones only and misses some. There are approximately 160,000 clones in the sample; more than 65% occur only once, and 5.7% lies in the top ten. The sequencing input was PBMCs. The receptors shown here come from a man aged 25 to 40 in good health and CMV-seropositive. Both conserved end residues are trimmed from each CDR3. The D gene is left open where the match is weak. Only some rows state a clone size, as once, few, many or a class for expanded clones.

size: -; V: TRBV21-1; length: 17; J: TRBJ2-7; D: -; CDR3: ASSKEMASGRGGSYEQY
size: -; V: TRBV29-1; length: 10; J: TRBJ2-3; D: TRBD1; CDR3: SVVQGMDTQY
size: -; V: TRBV7-9; length: 13; J: TRBJ1-4; D: TRBD1; CDR3: SSSAKGARTEKLF
size: -; V: TRBV7-2; length: 12; J: TRBJ1-1; D: -; CDR3: ASSLPREFTEAF
size: -; V: TRBV4-3; length: 14; J: TRBJ1-3; D: -; CDR3: ASSQDATFSGNTIY
size: once; V: TRBV5-1; length: 11; J: TRBJ1-1; D: -; CDR3: TSSLTGYTEAF
size: -; V: TRBV28; length: 10; J: TRBJ2-3; D: -; CDR3: ASTGGGGGQY
size: once; V: TRBV19; length: 15; J: TRBJ2-1; D: TRBD1; CDR3: ASTKTGFLSSYNEQF
size: -; V: TRBV5-5; length: 13; J: TRBJ2-7; D: TRBD2; CDR3: ASSLWAGGTYEQY
size: -; V: TRBV5-8; length: 12; J: TRBJ2-5; D: TRBD1; CDR3: ASSETGVVETQY
size: once; V: TRBV7-2; length: 11; J: TRBJ2-7; D: TRBD1; CDR3: ASSLRDRGSHD
size: -; V: TRBV29-1; length: 10; J: TRBJ1-1; D: -; CDR3: SVPGSGLEAF
size: few; V: TRBV7-2; length: 12; J: TRBJ1-1; D: TRBD1; CDR3: ASSLAGTGIEAF
size: once; V: TRBV30; length: 9; J: TRBJ2-7; D: -; CDR3: AFGRGYEQY
size: -; V: TRBV4-2; length: 14; J: TRBJ2-7; D: -; CDR3: ASSQEYAGQSYEQY
size: -; V: TRBV27; length: 12; J: TRBJ2-1; D: TRBD2; CDR3: ASAALAGGNEQF
size: -; V: TRBV28; length: 12; J: TRBJ1-5; D: -; CDR3: ASSFGGTHQPQH
size: -; V: TRBV11-2; length: 11; J: TRBJ2-5; D: -; CDR3: ASSYSPPETQY
size: few; V: TRBV6-5; length: 12; J: TRBJ1-3; D: -; CDR3: ASAEPNSGNTIY
size: -; V: TRBV2; length: 13; J: TRBJ2-2; D: TRBD2; CDR3: ASSMGLAFDGELF
size: -; V: TRBV19; length: 18; J: TRBJ2-1; D: TRBD2; CDR3: ASSIPPWASGRVSYNEQF
size: -; V: TRBV11-2; length: 10; J: TRBJ2-5; D: -; CDR3: ASSLSRETQY
size: -; V: TRBV19; length: 14; J: TRBJ2-2; D: -; CDR3: ASSKFGTSNTGELF
size: -; V: TRBV28; length: 18; J: TRBJ1-6; D: -; CDR3: ASSFPLGQGRTRHNSPLH
size: -; V: TRBV2; length: 8; J: TRBJ2-5; D: -; CDR3: ASSRETQY
size: -; V: TRBV27; length: 11; J: TRBJ2-7; D: -; CDR3: ASSLWEGGEQY
size: -; V: TRBV7-9; length: 12; J: TRBJ2-7; D: TRBD2; CDR3: ASSPGLPTYEQY
size: -; V: TRBV6-5; length: 10; J: TRBJ2-7; D: -; CDR3: ASQLSAGEQY
size: -; V: TRBV25-1; length: 11; J: TRBJ1-4; D: -; CDR3: ASSEFYNEKLF
size: -; V: TRBV30; length: 13; J: TRBJ2-1; D: TRBD2; CDR3: AWSDSGRPHNEQF
size: once; V: TRBV9; length: 15; J: TRBJ2-5; D: TRBD2; CDR3: ASSVGTSGGLQETQY
size: few; V: TRBV6-5; length: 11; J: TRBJ1-2; D: -; CDR3: ASRLTANYGYT
size: -; V: TRBV19; length: 13; J: TRBJ2-1; D: TRBD2; CDR3: ASSTSGGSYNEQF
size: -; V: TRBV11-2; length: 11; J: TRBJ2-5; D: TRBD1; CDR3: ASSLRGLETQY
size: few; V: TRBV29-1; length: 12; J: TRBJ2-1; D: -; CDR3: SVETPGGLNEQF
size: once; V: TRBV27; length: 13; J: TRBJ2-7; D: TRBD2; CDR3: ASRRLLAGIYEQY
size: -; V: TRBV15; length: 12; J: TRBJ1-2; D: -; CDR3: ATSSGGSNYGYT
size: -; V: TRBV10-1; length: 11; J: TRBJ1-1; D: -; CDR3: ASSDTQNTEAF
size: -; V: TRBV4-3; length: 14; J: TRBJ1-6; D: -; CDR3: ASSRTVSSYNSPLH
size: -; V: TRBV5-1; length: 12; J: TRBJ2-3; D: -; CDR3: ASSLIGSTDTQY
size: few; V: TRBV28; length: 11; J: TRBJ1-1; D: TRBD1; CDR3: ASFITGGSEAF
size: -; V: TRBV7-9; length: 10; J: TRBJ2-7; D: -; CDR3: SSSSRSYEQY
size: -; V: TRBV5-1; length: 12; J: TRBJ2-5; D: TRBD1; CDR3: ASSPGTGGQTQY
size: -; V: TRBV14; length: 11; J: TRBJ2-7; D: TRBD2; CDR3: ASRGTSGSEQY
size: -; V: TRBV30; length: 12; J: -; D: TRBD1; CDR3: AWSRGQGEYEQY
size: -; V: TRBV7-9; length: 9; J: TRBJ2-5; D: -; CDR3: ASGGYETQY
size: -; V: TRBV15; length: 10; J: TRBJ2-5; D: -; CDR3: ATSRGEQTQY
size: -; V: TRBV6-4; length: 13; J: TRBJ2-3; D: TRBD2; CDR3: ASSGKGLTTDTQY
size: -; V: TRBV4-3; length: 12; J: TRBJ1-1; D: TRBD1; CDR3: ASSQGTGETEAF
size: -; V: TRBV28; length: 10; J: TRBJ1-2; D: -; CDR3: ASSDRADGYT
size: -; V: TRBV11-2; length: 12; J: TRBJ2-2; D: -; CDR3: ASSLGTWPGEPF
size: -; V: TRBV6-1; length: 13; J: TRBJ2-3; D: -; CDR3: ASSFRTPSTDTQY
size: -; V: TRBV18; length: 13; J: TRBJ2-5; D: TRBD1; CDR3: ASSERQGARETQY
size: -; V: TRBV2; length: 13; J: TRBJ2-5; D: TRBD2; CDR3: ASSWGLAGEETQY
size: -; V: TRBV5-6; length: 13; J: TRBJ1-5; D: -; CDR3: ASSWGQGRNQPQH
size: -; V: TRBV9; length: 13; J: TRBJ2-7; D: -; CDR3: ASSVALEGVYEQY
size: -; V: TRBV13; length: 12; J: TRBJ2-7; D: TRBD2; CDR3: ASSLIAGVDEQY
size: -; V: TRBV10-3; length: 11; J: TRBJ1-5; D: TRBD1; CDR3: AIRDSFHQPQH